This T cell receptor (beta chain) appears in the sequencing data of a study of CD8 T cells in Susac syndrome. V lost 4 bases, J lost 7 bases, and 16 bases lay in between. Looked up from germline, CDR1 is PRHDT and CDR2 is FYEKMQ (reference sequence). The CDR3 runs to 14 residues. Random hexamers were used to reverse transcribe the RNA input (about 0.5 to 1 ug). TCRdb re-called the immunoSEQ multiplex PCR reads through MiXCR, storing one row per CDR3 protein. This sample has roughly 220,000 distinct CDR3 sequences, with 85% to 95% found just once. Sample: CD4+ T cells from PBMCs. V is TRBV13 and J is TRBJ1-1, with D hard to call. This receptor was obtained from a human donor with Susac syndrome. This chain's CDR3 is CASSSLGSWGEAFF. The DNA for the CDR3 is TGTGCCAGCAGCTCCCTTGGGTCCTGGGGTGAAGCTTTCTTT.